This T cell receptor beta chain was retrieved from a study of blood T cell repertoires in COVID-19. This clone occurred a few times. Assay: immunoSEQ multiplex PCR; the TCRdb copy retains only in-frame clones and omits some. The sample comprises 65,000 to 75,000 clones, roughly nine tenths of which are singletons, and around 5.2% rests with the top ten. V lost 2 bases and J lost 5, with 16 bases in between. This CDR3 region has 15 residues. The germline gives CDR1 MNHEY, CDR2 SMNVEV (reference sequence). The sample comprised peripheral blood. This receptor was identified in a woman aged 45-65 years with active COVID-19. The V and J genes are TRBV27 and TRBJ2-7, with D tentatively TRBD2 (7 bases). The CDR3: CASSLIGGGGHEQYF. For the CDR3, the DNA is TGTGCCAGCAGTTTAATCGGGGGAGGGGGGCACGAGCAGTACTTC.